This T cell receptor beta chain was captured by sequencing in a study of CD8 T cells in Susac syndrome. Study observations and caveats: It was acknowledged in the study that its TCR sequencing and HLA analysis involved a relatively small number of individuals.

Random hexamers were used to reverse transcribe the RNA input (about 0.5 to 1 ug). The CDR3 of TCR beta was amplified by immunoSEQ multiplex PCR across 54 Vbeta and 13 Jbeta. TCRdb re-called the immunoSEQ multiplex PCR reads through MiXCR, storing one row per CDR3 protein. The sample shows some 210,000 distinct CDR3 sequences, about 94% of them seen only once. Germline V gene sequence: CDR1 LGHDT, CDR2 YNNKEL (reference sequence). CDR3 length: 16 amino acids. Trimming left V 1 base short and J 0 bases short, with 12 bases between. Sequencing of TCR beta, carried out with a high-throughput approach, was applied to CD8+ and CD4+ T cells from the blood. Comment on this clonotype: Its antigen is unidentified.

This receptor was taken from a human donor with Susac syndrome. The sequencing input was CD4+ T cells from PBMCs. The chain combines TRBV3-1 with TRBJ1-2; D ambiguous. The CDR3 bases are TGTGCCAGCAGCCAAGGCTCGAGAGATACTAACTATGGCTACACCTTC. Translating gives CASSQGSRDTNYGYTF.